This T cell receptor (beta chain) is from a study of cytomegalovirus exposure and HLA in healthy donors. General study points: Analysis was performed later, and it showed HLA-associated TCR beta chains to be more clonally expanded than equally common others. After further analysis at a later stage, 16,951 TCR beta sequences were associated with HLA alleles at 0.05 false discovery rate.

The length of the CDR3 is 14 residues. The germline gives CDR1 MNHEY, CDR2 SMNVEV (reference sequence). The germline V and J ends were trimmed by 3 bases and 8 bases, with 13 bases remaining between them. This clone was observed a single time. What it binds is unknown. The PCR contained 60 Vbeta and 13 Jbeta primers. The table came from immunoSEQ multiplex PCR; TCRdb's copy has only in-frame clones and leaves some out. The table includes 150,000 to 200,000 clones, about 80% detected once. This clonotype originated in a woman aged 25 to 39 in good health and CMV-seropositive. J is TRBJ1-4 and V is TRBV27, with D tentatively TRBD1 (5 bases). The material sequenced was PBMCs. DNA for the CDR3: TGTGCCAGCAGTTTCTCAGGGTCGGGCGAAAAACTGTTTTTT. Encoded protein: CASSFSGSGEKLFF.